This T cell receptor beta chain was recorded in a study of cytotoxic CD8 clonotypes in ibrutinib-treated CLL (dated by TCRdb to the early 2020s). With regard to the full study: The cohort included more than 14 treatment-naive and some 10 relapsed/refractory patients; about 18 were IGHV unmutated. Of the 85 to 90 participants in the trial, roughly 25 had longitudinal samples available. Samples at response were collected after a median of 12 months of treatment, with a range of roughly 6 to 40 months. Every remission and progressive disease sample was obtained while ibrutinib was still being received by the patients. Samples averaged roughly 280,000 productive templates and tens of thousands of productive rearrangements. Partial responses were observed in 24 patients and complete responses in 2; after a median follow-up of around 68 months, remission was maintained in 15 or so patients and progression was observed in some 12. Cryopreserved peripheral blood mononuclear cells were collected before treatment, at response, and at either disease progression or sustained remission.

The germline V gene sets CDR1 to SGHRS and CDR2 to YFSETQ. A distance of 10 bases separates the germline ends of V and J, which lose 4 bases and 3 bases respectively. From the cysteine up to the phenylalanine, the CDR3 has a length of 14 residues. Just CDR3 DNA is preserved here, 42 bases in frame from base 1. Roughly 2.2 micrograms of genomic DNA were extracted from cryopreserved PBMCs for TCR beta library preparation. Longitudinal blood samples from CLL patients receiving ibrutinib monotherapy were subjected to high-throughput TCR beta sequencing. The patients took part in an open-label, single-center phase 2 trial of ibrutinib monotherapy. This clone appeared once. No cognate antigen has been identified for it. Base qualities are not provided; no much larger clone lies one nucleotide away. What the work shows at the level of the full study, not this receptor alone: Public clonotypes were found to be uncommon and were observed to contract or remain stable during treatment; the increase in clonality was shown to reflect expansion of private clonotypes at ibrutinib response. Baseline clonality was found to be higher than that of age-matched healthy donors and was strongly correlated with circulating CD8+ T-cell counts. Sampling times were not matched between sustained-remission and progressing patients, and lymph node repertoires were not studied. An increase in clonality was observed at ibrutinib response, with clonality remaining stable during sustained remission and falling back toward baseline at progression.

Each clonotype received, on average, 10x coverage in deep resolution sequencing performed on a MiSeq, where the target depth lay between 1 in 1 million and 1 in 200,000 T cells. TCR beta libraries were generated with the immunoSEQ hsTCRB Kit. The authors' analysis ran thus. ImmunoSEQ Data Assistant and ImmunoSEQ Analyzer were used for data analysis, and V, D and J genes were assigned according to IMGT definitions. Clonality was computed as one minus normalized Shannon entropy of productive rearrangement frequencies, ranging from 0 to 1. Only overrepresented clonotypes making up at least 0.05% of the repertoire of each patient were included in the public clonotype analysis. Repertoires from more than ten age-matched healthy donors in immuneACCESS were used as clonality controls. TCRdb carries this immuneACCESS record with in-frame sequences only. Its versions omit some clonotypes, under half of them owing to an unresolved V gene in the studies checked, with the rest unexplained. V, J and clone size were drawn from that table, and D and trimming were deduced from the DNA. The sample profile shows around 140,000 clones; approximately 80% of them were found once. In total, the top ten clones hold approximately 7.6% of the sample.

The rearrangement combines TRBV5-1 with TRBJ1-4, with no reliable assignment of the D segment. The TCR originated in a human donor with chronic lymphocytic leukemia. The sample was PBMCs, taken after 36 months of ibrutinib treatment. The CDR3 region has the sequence CASSHQSANEKLFF. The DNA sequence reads TGCGCCAGCAGCCACCAATCAGCTAATGAAAAACTGTTTTTT. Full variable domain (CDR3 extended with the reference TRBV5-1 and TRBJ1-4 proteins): KAGVTQTPRYLIKTRGQQVTLSCSPISGHRSVSWYQQTPGQGLQFLFEYFSETQRNKGNFPGRFSGRQFSNSRSEMNVSTLELGDSALYLCASSHQSANEKLFFGSGTQLSVL.